The sequence of this TCR beta chain was determined in a study of human T cells and chemical hapten exposure. Study summary: Skin of the upper inner arm, about 2 cm by about 2 cm, received 2% DPC for sensitization. Alopecia areata, totalis or universalis was found in mostly female patients.

There are many counts of this clonotype. The antigen is not known. Study-wide results and caveats: Unchanged with DPC sensitization were TCRs above 1 in 1000 frequency.

This CDR3 is 21 amino acids long. Germline CDR1 reads SGHVS; CDR2 reads FNYEAQ. V trimming: 0 bases; J trimming: 7 bases; junction bases outside the gene matches: 18. TCRdb reprocessed the RACE reads via MiXCR and lists one record per CDR3 protein. Among around 380,000 distinct CDR3 sequences listed, about 4.8% were seen once. The sample's time point: patch test 1, 2 weeks after DPC sensitization. Treatment of the sample: therapeutic diphenylcyclopropenone sensitization with weekly scalp DPC. Each donor was an alopecia patient between 18 and 70 years of age who qualified for DPC. V usage is TRBV7-6 and J usage is TRBJ2-2; 12 bases are shared with TRBD2. This material consisted of whole blood, taken in connection with sensitization to the hapten diphenylcyclopropenone (DPC). This TCR was recovered from a woman in her forties or fifties with alopecia areata. Some clones in this sample may be carry-over from other donors' samples. Here the CDR3 DNA reads TGTGCCAGCAGCTTAGCAATCGGCGCAAGATGGACTAGCGGGACGATCGGGGAGCTGTTTTTT. Protein: CASSLAIGARWTSGTIGELFF.